One and the same sample provided the 22 T cell receptor beta chains below, sequenced in a study of molecular identifiers for immune sequencing clone quantification. Via MiXCR, TCRdb re-called the PCR reads, giving one row per CDR3 protein. The sample records around 40,000 distinct CDR3 sequences, about 19% being singletons. The sequencing sample was made of naive CD8+ T cells from blood, with Jurkat cell RNA spiked in. Subset denoted: FACS-sorted CD8+CD4-CCR7+CD45RA+ naive T cells. The receptors were gathered from a human donor in good health. Some libraries in this study had Jurkat cell RNA spiked in.

This clonotype was picked up many times. The rearrangement uses TRBV10-3 and TRBJ2-7; tentatively, D is TRBD1 (5 bases). Germline values: CDR1 ENHRY, CDR2 SYGVKD. V dropped 0 bases and J dropped 2 bases, with 11 bases sitting between them. The CDR3 loop spans 15 amino acids. Here the CDR3 reads CAISESDSRAYEQYF. As DNA, the CDR3 is TGTGCCATCAGTGAGTCCGACAGCCGAGCCTACGAGCAGTACTTC.

This clonotype came up many times. This sequence joins TRBV11-2 and TRBJ2-1, with 12 positions matching TRBD2. CDR3 length: 16 amino acids. The trim removed 3 bases at V and 7 bases at J, leaving 7 bases unmatched. Germline lookup yields CDR1 SGHAT and CDR2 FQNNGV. CDR3 in amino acids: CASSFLAGGPRNEQFF. In nucleotides, the CDR3 is TGTGCCAGCAGCTTTCTAGCGGGGGGGCCCAGGAATGAGCAGTTCTTC.

This clonotype was seen many times. The chain links TRBV20-1 to TRBJ2-3, with D perhaps given as TRBD1 or TRBD2 (5 bases each). Germline V gene data show CDR1 as DFQATT and CDR2 as SNEGSKA (reference sequence). The V and J ends lost 0 bases and 0 bases respectively, with 10 bases between them. The CDR3 extends over 15 amino acids. This CDR3 reads CSARDQGESTDTQYF. CDR3 bases: TGCAGTGCTAGAGATCAAGGGGAGAGCACAGATACGCAGTATTTT.

Many counts were recorded for this clonotype. The chain combines TRBV6-5 with TRBJ2-3, with TRBD2 matching 10 bases. Germline trimming cut 3 bases from V and 4 bases from J; bases unmatched to any gene: 7. This CDR3 region has 16 residues. Germline CDR1 reads MNHEY; CDR2 reads SVGAGI. Here the CDR3 reads CASSYLRAGGPDTQYF. CDR3 nucleotide sequence: TGTGCCAGCAGTTATTTGAGAGCGGGAGGGCCAGATACGCAGTATTTT.

Regarding this clonotype: The junction differs from germline at one of its ends, possibly a read error. The rearrangement links TRBV30 to TRBJ1-1; 9 bases fit TRBD1. This CDR3 contains 16 residues. Germline V CDR1 and CDR2: GTSNPN, SVGIG (reference sequence). The DNA for the CDR3 is TGTGCCTGGAGTGTACGTCCCGGGACAGGGTTCGCTGGAGCTTCCTTT. Translated: CAWSVRPGTGFAGASF.

This clonotype was detected many times. The chain uses TRBV3-1 and TRBJ2-3; perhaps TRBD2 as D (5 bases). V was trimmed by 2 bases and J by 3 bases, leaving 6 bases between them. Germline CDR1 reads LGHDT; CDR2 reads YNNKEL (reference sequence). The CDR3 is made up of 13 amino acids. The CDR3 nucleotides read TGTGCCAGCAGCCAAAGGACTACAGATACGCAGTATTTT. It translates to CASSQRTTDTQYF.

Turning to this clonotype: As the CDR3 is not closed by the conserved phenylalanine or tryptophan, this likely results from a read error. The chain combines TRBV20-1 with TRBJ2-7; D might be TRBD2 (5 bases). The germline V gene has CDR1 DFQATT and CDR2 SNEGSKA (reference sequence). The CDR3 length is 14 residues. The CDR3 DNA reads TGCAGTGCTAGAGAGCGGACTCCCTCCTACGTGCAGTACTTA. This gives the protein CSARERTPSYVQYL.

In its sample, this clonotype was seen many times. The V call is TRBV4-1, the J call TRBJ1-5, with D possibly being TRBD1 (6 bases). V was clipped by 2 bases and J by 3 bases, with 14 bases between them. Germline V gives CDR1 MGHRA, CDR2 YSYEKL. The CDR3 loop spans 16 amino acids. CDR3 sequence reads: CASSQYPGAINQPQHF. The CDR3 DNA is TGCGCCAGCAGCCAATACCCAGGGGCTATCAATCAGCCCCAGCATTTT.

This clonotype was observed at least ten times. This sequence joins TRBV5-1 and TRBJ2-1, with TRBD2 identical over 7 bases. The CDR3 contains 15 residues. Germline values: CDR1 SGHRS, CDR2 YFSETQ. V lost 3 bases to trimming and J lost 7 bases; unmatched junction nucleotides: 10. The CDR3 loop reads CASSSLAREQNEQFF. Here the CDR3 DNA reads TGCGCCAGCAGCTCCCTAGCGCGGGAGCAAAATGAGCAGTTCTTC.

This clonotype was counted ten times or more. V gene TRBV12-5 combines with J gene TRBJ2-7; weak D call: TRBD1 (6 bases). V was pared by 5 bases and J by 4 bases, with 9 bases between. The CDR3 loop spans 12 amino acids. In germline, CDR1 is LGHNT, CDR2 FRNRAP. The CDR3 here is CASGLTGYEQYF. The DNA for the CDR3 is TGTGCTAGTGGTCTAACAGGGTACGAGCAGTACTTC.

The chain is built from TRBV4-3 and TRBJ2-7, with 7 bases aligning to TRBD1. CDR3 length equals 15 residues. Germline assignment: CDR1 LGHNA and CDR2 YSLEER. Unmatched junction bases numbered 4, after V lost 0 bases and J lost 2 bases. In DNA, the CDR3 is TGCGCCAGCAGCCAAGATAATCAGGGGGCCTACGAGCAGTACTTC. As protein: CASSQDNQGAYEQYF.

There are many counts of this clonotype. The chain is built from TRBV6-5 and TRBJ1-2, with D hard to call. The CDR3 runs to 16 residues. Germline V lookup: CDR1 MNHEY, CDR2 SVGAGI. Between the trimmed V and J ends, which lost 0 bases and 0 bases, there was a span of 11 bases. The CDR3 loop reads CASSYSPRGANYGYTF. The CDR3, as DNA: TGTGCCAGCAGTTACTCCCCCCGCGGGGCTAACTATGGCTACACCTTC.

This clonotype has at least ten counts. The chain has TRBV29-1 and TRBJ2-7; no clear D gene. Per the germline V gene, CDR1 is SQVTM and CDR2 is ANQGSEA. Trimming cost V 2 bases and J 2 bases, with 7 bases left between them. The CDR3 consists of 12 residues. CDR3 nucleotide sequence: TGCAGCGTTGAAATCGGGCCCTACGAGCAGTACTTC. As protein: CSVEIGPYEQYF.

This clonotype has at least ten counts. The V call is TRBV7-9, the J call TRBJ2-3; D may be TRBD2 (5 bases). The CDR3 has 13 residues. The V end lost 7 bases, the J end lost 0 bases, and 8 bases lay between the germline ends. Per germline, CDR1 SEHNR and CDR2 FQNEAQ (reference sequence). CDR3: CASTRGSTDTQYF. The DNA of the CDR3 is TGTGCCAGCACCCGGGGTAGCACAGATACGCAGTATTTT.

This chain joins TRBV30 and TRBJ2-7; D is unresolved. The germline V and J ends were trimmed by 3 bases and 1 base, with 10 bases remaining between them. Germline V lookup: CDR1 GTSNPN, CDR2 SVGIG (reference sequence). This CDR3 comprises 13 residues. The CDR3: CAWRYLGSYEQYF. In DNA, the CDR3 is TGTGCCTGGAGGTACCTCGGGTCCTACGAGCAGTACTTC.

This clonotype occurred many times. This rearrangement joins TRBV12-3 or TRBV12-4 to TRBJ2-3, with D perhaps matching TRBD2 (6 bases). This CDR3 region has 12 residues. V lost 5 bases to trimming and J lost 6 bases, with 9 bases between them. This chain's CDR3 is CASSPRGDTQYF. CDR3 coding DNA: TGTGCCAGCAGTCCCCGGGGGGATACGCAGTATTTT.

There are many counts of this clonotype. This chain joins TRBV21-1 and TRBJ2-5. TRBV21-1 constitutes a pseudogene. This CDR3 contains 15 residues. Written as DNA, the CDR3 is TGTGCCAGCAGCGAGGTTGTAACGGTCCAAGAGACCCAGTACTTC. It is translated as CASSEVVTVQETQYF.

This clonotype was seen many times. The chain employs TRBV20-1 and TRBJ1-1; D ambiguous. The CDR3 runs to 13 residues. The V end lost 2 bases, the J end lost 1 base, and 8 bases lay between the germline ends. Germline values: CDR1 DFQATT, CDR2 SNEGSKA (reference sequence). Here the CDR3 DNA reads TGCAGTGCTAGATATCGGGGGAACACTGAAGCTTTCTTT. Its translation: CSARYRGNTEAFF.

This clonotype was seen ten or more times. The chain combines TRBV27 with TRBJ2-7; D is uncertain. Between the trimmed V and J ends, which lost 0 bases and 1 base, there was a span of 4 bases. In germline, CDR1 is MNHEY, CDR2 SMNVEV (reference sequence). The CDR3 spans 13 residues. The CDR3 DNA follows: TGTGCCAGCAGTTTATCAAAGTCCTACGAGCAGTACTTC. This translates into CASSLSKSYEQYF.

This clonotype was observed many times. This rearrangement joins TRBV10-3 to TRBJ2-3; TRBD2 matches 10 bases. Germline CDR1 reads ENHRY; CDR2 reads SYGVKD. This CDR3 contains 16 residues. V lost 1 base, J lost 5 bases, and 6 bases stayed unmatched. CDR3: CAISELLAGEQDTQYF. CDR3 coding DNA: TGTGCCATCAGTGAGTTGCTAGCGGGAGAGCAAGATACGCAGTATTTT.

This clonotype was observed many times. This chain joins TRBV27 and TRBJ1-1; D is undetermined. CDR3 length equals 13 residues. Trimming stripped 2 bases from V and 3 bases from J, with 7 bases between. CDR1 is MNHEY and CDR2 is SMNVEV in the germline V gene (reference sequence). CDR3 nucleotides: TGTGCCAGCAGTTTAAGTGGTGACACTGAAGCTTTCTTT. Its translation is CASSLSGDTEAFF.

The sample holds many counts of this clonotype. The chain is built from TRBV12-3 or TRBV12-4 and TRBJ1-4; no clear D gene. CDR3 length equals 19 residues. Trimming took off 5 bases at V and 1 base at J, with 23 bases between the two ends. The CDR3 DNA sequence: TGTGCCAGCAGTCCCGGTGGTAGCAGGAGGTTCCTAACTAATGAAAAACTGTTTTTT. Its protein product is CASSPGGSRRFLTNEKLFF.